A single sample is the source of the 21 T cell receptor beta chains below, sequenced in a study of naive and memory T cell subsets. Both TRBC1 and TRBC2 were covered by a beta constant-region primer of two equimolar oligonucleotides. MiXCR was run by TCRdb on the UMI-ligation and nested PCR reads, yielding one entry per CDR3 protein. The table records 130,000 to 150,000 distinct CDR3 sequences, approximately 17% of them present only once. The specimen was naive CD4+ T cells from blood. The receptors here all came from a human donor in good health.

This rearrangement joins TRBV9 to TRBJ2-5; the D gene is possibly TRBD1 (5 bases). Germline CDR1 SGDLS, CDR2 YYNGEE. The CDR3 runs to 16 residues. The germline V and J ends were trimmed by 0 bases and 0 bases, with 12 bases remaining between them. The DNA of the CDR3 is TGTGCCAGCAGCGTAGGGACAAGATTACACCAAGAGACCCAGTACTTC. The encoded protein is CASSVGTRLHQETQYF.

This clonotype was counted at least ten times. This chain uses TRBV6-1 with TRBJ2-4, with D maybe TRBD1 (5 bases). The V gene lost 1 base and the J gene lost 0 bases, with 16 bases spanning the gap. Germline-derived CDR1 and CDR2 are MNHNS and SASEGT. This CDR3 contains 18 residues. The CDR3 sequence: CASSEVLTGDLAKNIQYF. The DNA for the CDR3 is TGTGCCAGCAGTGAAGTGCTTACAGGCGATCTAGCCAAAAACATTCAGTACTTC.

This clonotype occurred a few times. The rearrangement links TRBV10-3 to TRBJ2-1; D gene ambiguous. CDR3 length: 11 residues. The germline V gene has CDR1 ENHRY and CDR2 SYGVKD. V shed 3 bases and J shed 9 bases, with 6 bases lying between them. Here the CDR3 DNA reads TGTGCCATCAGTGACCAGGCTGAGCAGTTCTTC. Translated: CAISDQAEQFF.

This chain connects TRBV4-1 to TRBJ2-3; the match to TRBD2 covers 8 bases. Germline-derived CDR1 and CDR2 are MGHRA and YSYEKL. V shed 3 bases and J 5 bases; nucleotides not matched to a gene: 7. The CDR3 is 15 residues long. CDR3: CASSQLAGIIDTQYF. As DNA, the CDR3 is TGCGCCAGCAGCCAGTTAGCGGGAATCATAGATACGCAGTATTTT.

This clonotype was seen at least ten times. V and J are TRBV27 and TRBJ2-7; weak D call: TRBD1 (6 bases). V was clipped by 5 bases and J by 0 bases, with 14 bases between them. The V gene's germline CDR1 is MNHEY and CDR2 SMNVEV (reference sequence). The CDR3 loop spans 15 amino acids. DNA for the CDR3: TGTGCCAGCAGTCCCTTAAGGGACACCTCCTACGAGCAGTACTTC. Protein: CASSPLRDTSYEQYF.

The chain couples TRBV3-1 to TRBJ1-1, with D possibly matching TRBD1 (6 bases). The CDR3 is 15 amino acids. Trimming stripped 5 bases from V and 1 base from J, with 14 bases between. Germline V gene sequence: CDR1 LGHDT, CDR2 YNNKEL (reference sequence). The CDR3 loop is CASSVQGSKNTEAFF. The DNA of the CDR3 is TGTGCCAGCAGCGTCCAGGGGAGTAAGAACACTGAAGCTTTCTTT.

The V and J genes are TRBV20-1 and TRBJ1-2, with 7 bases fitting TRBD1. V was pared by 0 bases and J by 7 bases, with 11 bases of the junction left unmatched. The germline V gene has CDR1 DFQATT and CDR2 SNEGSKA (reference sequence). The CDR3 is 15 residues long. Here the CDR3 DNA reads TGCAGTGCTAGAGATGAATCCGCCAGGGGGGTTGGCTACACCTTC. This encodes CSARDESARGVGYTF.

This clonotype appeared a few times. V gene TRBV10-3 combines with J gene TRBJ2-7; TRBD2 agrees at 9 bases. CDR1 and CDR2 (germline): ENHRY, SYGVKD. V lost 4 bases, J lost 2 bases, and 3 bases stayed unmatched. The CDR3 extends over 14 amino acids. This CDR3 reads CAISVTSGTYEQYF. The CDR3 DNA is TGTGCCATCAGTGTGACTAGCGGAACCTACGAGCAGTACTTC.

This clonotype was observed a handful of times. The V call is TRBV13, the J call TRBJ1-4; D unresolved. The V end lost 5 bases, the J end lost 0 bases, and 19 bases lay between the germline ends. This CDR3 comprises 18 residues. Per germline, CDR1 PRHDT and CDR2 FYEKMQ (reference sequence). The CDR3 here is CASSRGTPGTPTNEKLFF. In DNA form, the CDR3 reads TGTGCCAGCAGCCGAGGCACCCCGGGCACTCCAACTAATGAAAAACTGTTTTTT.

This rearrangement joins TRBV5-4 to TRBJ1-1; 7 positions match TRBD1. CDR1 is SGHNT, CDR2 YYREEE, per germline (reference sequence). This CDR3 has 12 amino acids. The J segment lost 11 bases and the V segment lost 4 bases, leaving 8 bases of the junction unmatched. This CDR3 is CASSRYDRAAFF. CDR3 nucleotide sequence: TGTGCCAGCAGCCGTTATGACAGGGCGGCTTTCTTT.

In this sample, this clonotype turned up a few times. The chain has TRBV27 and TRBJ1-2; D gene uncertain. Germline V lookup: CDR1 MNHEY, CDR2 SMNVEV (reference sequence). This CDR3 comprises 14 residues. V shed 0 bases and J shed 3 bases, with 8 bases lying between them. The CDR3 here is CASSLSPLDYGYTF. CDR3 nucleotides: TGTGCCAGCAGTTTATCGCCATTGGACTATGGCTACACCTTC.

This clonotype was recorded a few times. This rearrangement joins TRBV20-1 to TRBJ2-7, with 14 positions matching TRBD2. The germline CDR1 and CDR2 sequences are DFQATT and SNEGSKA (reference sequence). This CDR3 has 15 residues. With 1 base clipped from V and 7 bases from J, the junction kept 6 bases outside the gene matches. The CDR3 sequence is CSARVGTSGSMEQYF. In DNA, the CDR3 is TGCAGTGCTAGAGTCGGGACTAGCGGGAGTATGGAGCAGTACTTC.

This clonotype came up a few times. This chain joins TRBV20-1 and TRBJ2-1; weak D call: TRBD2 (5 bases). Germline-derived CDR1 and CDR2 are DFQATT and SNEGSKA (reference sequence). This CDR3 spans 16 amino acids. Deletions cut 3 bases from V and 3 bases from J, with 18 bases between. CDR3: CSASWRVQIRYNEQFF. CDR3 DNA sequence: TGCAGTGCTAGTTGGCGGGTCCAGATCCGCTACAATGAGCAGTTCTTC.

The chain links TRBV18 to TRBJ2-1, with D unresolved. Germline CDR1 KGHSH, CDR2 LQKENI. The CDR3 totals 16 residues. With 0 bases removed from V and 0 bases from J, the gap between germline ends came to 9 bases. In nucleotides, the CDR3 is TGTGCCAGCTCACCACCGAGACAAAGCTCCTACAATGAGCAGTTCTTC. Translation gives CASSPPRQSSYNEQFF.

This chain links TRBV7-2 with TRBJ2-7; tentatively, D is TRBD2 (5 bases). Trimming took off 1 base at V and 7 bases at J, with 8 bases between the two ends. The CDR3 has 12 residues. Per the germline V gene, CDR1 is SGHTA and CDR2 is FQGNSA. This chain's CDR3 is CASSLGLAEQYF. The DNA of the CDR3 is TGTGCCAGCAGCTTAGGTCTAGCTGAGCAGTACTTC. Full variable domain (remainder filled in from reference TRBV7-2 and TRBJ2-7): GAGVSQSPSNKVTEKGKDVELRCDPISGHTALYWYRQSLGQGLEFLIYFQGNSAPDKSGLPSDRFSAERTGGSVSTLTIQRTQQEDSAVYLCASSLGLAEQYFGPGTRLTVT.

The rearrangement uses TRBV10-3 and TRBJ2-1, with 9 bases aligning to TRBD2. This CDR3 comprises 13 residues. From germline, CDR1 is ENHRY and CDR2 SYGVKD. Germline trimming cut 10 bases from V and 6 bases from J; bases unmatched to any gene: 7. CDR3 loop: CATLAGVGNEQFF. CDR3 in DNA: TGTGCCACCTTAGCGGGAGTTGGCAATGAGCAGTTCTTC.

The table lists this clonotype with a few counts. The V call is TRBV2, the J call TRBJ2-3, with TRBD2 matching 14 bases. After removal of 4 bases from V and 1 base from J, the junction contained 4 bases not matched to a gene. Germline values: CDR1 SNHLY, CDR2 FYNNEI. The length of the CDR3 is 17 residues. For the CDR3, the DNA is TGTGCCAGCAGTGGACTAGCGGGAGGGCGCGGCACAGATACGCAGTATTTT. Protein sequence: CASSGLAGGRGTDTQYF.

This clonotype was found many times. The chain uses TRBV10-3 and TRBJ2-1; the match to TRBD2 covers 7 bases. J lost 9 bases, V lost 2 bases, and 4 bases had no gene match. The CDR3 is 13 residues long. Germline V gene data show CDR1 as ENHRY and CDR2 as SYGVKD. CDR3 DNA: TGTGCCATCAGTGAGAGGGAGGGAACTGAGCAGTTCTTC. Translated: CAISEREGTEQFF.

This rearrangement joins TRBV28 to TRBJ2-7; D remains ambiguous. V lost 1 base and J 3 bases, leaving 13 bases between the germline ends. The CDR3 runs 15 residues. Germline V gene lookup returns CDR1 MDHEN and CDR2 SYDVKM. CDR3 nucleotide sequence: TGTGCCAGCAGTTTATCGCCCGGGTCACACTACGAGCAGTACTTC. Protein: CASSLSPGSHYEQYF.

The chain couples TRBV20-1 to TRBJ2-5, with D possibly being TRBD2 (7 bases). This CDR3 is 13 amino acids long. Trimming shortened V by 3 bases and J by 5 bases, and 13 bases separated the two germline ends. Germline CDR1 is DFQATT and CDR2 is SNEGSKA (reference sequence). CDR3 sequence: CSARGGARETQYF. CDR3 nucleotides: TGCAGTGCTAGGGGGGGGGCGAGGGAGACCCAGTACTTC.

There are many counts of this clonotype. The chain's CDR3 is CSTGTSGSSGSYEQYF. The DNA of the CDR3 is TGCAGTACCGGGACTAGCGGGAGTAGTGGGTCCTACGAGCAGTACTTC. The chain links TRBV20-1 to TRBJ2-7, with 14 bases fitting TRBD2. J gave up 1 base and V 8 bases, and 10 bases lay outside the gene matches. The CDR3 is made up of 16 amino acids. CDR1 is DFQATT, CDR2 SNEGSKA, per germline (reference sequence).